A single sample gave rise to the 25 T cell receptor beta chains below, sequenced in a study of T-cell reconstitution after alpha-beta-depleted transplantation in children. Unique molecular identifiers were used to barcode this TCRbeta library. TCRdb re-derived calls from the PCR reads in MiXCR, one entry per CDR3 protein. This sample carries approximately 85,000 distinct CDR3 sequences, roughly 13% of them seen once, and the ten largest clones take about 30%. The material sequenced was PBMCs, mostly from graft donor cells, taken 180 days after TCRalphabeta/CD19-depleted stem cell transplant. These receptors all stem from a male patient under 10 years old who had a stem cell transplant for acute lymphoblastic leukemia, so the T cells may come from the graft donor.

This clonotype was detected only a few times. V gene TRBV24-1 combines with J gene TRBJ2-3, with TRBD1 identical over 9 bases. Losses at the gene ends were 0 bases for V and 4 bases for J; bases not matched to a gene: 4. CDR3 size: 16 residues. The germline V gene has CDR1 KGHDR and CDR2 SFDVKD. CDR3 nucleotides: TGTGCCACCAGTGATTTGGGACAGGGGATATCAGATACGCAGTATTTT. Translating it yields CATSDLGQGISDTQYF.

The chain recombines TRBV7-2 with TRBJ2-1, with D perhaps being TRBD1 or TRBD2 (5 bases each). CDR1 and CDR2 (germline): SGHTA, FQGNSA. The CDR3 sequence is 15 residues long. The ends were cut back, 2 bases at V and 5 bases at J, with 13 bases in the middle. CDR3 sequence (DNA): TGTGCCAGCAGCTTACGAGGGGCGCTTAACAATGAGCAGTTCTTC. It translates to CASSLRGALNNEQFF.

V is TRBV4-3 and J is TRBJ1-2, with a possible D match to TRBD1 (6 bases). The germline V and J ends were trimmed by 0 bases and 1 base, with 12 bases remaining between them. The CDR3 loop spans 16 amino acids. Germline lookup yields CDR1 LGHNA and CDR2 YSLEER. Here the CDR3 DNA reads TGCGCCAGCAGCCAAGAAGCCGGGACAAGTAACTATGGCTACACCTTC. Translated: CASSQEAGTSNYGYTF.

This clonotype appeared a few times. The chain joins TRBV5-4 to TRBJ1-1, with D perhaps matching TRBD1 (5 bases). V lost 2 bases and J 7 bases, leaving 9 bases between the germline ends. The CDR3 spans 12 residues. From germline, CDR1 is SGHNT and CDR2 YYREEE (reference sequence). The CDR3 DNA is TGTGCCAGCAGCTTCGGGACCGTTGAAGCTTTCTTT. It is translated as CASSFGTVEAFF.

The CDR3 DNA is TGTGCCACCAGCAGATCCGGGGACGGCAATCAGCCCCAGCATTTT. Protein product: CATSRSGDGNQPQHF. The chain links TRBV15 to TRBJ1-5; tentative D call: TRBD1 (5 bases). Germline-derived CDR1 and CDR2 are LNHNV and YYDKDF (reference sequence). The CDR3 covers 15 residues. The V end lost 2 bases, the J end lost 2 bases, and 10 bases lay between the germline ends.

Ten or more counts support this clonotype. This sequence joins TRBV4-2 and TRBJ2-1; 7 bases match TRBD2. Losses at the gene ends were 3 bases for V and 4 bases for J; bases not matched to a gene: 15. CDR1 is LGHNA and CDR2 is YNFKEQ in the germline V gene. This CDR3 spans 18 amino acids. The CDR3 sequence: CASSQLLGGGPWYNEQFF. As DNA, the CDR3 is TGTGCCAGCAGCCAGCTTCTTGGGGGAGGGCCGTGGTACAATGAGCAGTTCTTC.

The rearrangement joins TRBV6-1 to TRBJ1-2; a weak D match, TRBD1 (5 bases). Trimming removed 1 base at V and 5 bases at J, with 14 bases between. Germline V gene sequence: CDR1 MNHNS, CDR2 SASEGT. CDR3 length equals 15 residues. The CDR3 bases are TGTGCCAGCAGTGAAGGGGGGGGGACCTCATATGGCTACACCTTC. Protein: CASSEGGGTSYGYTF.

The genes are TRBV11-2 and TRBJ1-2, with a weak D call TRBD1 (5 bases). The V gene lost 5 bases and the J gene lost 4 bases, with 14 bases spanning the gap. This CDR3 comprises 14 residues. The germline CDR1 and CDR2 sequences are SGHAT and FQNNGV. In DNA, the CDR3 is TGTGCCAGCAGCGTGGGGGGTGTGGGCTATGGCTACACCTTC. Translating gives CASSVGGVGYGYTF.

This chain uses TRBV20-1 with TRBJ1-2, with D maybe TRBD1 (5 bases). The germline CDR1 and CDR2 sequences are DFQATT and SNEGSKA (reference sequence). This CDR3 has 13 amino acids. CDR3 protein: CTKGHGANYGYTF. The CDR3, as DNA: TGCACTAAAGGACATGGAGCTAACTATGGCTACACCTTC.

In its sample, this clonotype was seen a few times. The J gene is TRBJ2-7, the V gene TRBV7-2; D might be TRBD2 (6 bases). V lost 4 bases and J lost 0, with 13 bases in between. Looked up from germline, CDR1 is SGHTA and CDR2 is FQGNSA. This CDR3 is 15 amino acids long. The DNA for the CDR3 is TGTGCCAGCAGCTCCCGGGACTGGTACTCCTACGAGCAGTACTTC. Amino acids: CASSSRDWYSYEQYF.

In this sample, this clonotype turned up a few times. The chain is built from TRBV4-3 and TRBJ2-7; D remains ambiguous. The ends were cut back, 9 bases at V and 1 base at J, with 7 bases in the middle. This CDR3 comprises 11 residues. Germline values: CDR1 LGHNA, CDR2 YSLEER. Here the CDR3 DNA reads TGCGCCAGGTTATCTTCCTACGAGCAGTACTTC. Translation gives CARLSSYEQYF.

This clonotype has a count of ten or more. The genes are TRBV5-4 and TRBJ2-3; possible D gene TRBD2, 5 bases. Per the germline V gene, CDR1 is SGHNT and CDR2 is YYREEE (reference sequence). V was shortened by 1 base and J by 0 bases, with 9 bases between the two germline ends. This CDR3 is built from 15 residues. The CDR3 region has the DNA TGTGCCAGCAGCTTGAGGAGGCCGAGCACAGATACGCAGTATTTT. Protein sequence: CASSLRRPSTDTQYF. Drawing the rest from reference TRBV5-4 and TRBJ2-3, the complete variable domain is ETGVTQSPTHLIKTRGQQVTLRCSSQSGHNTVSWYQQALGQGPQFIFQYYREEENGRGNFPPRFSGLQFPNYSSELNVNALELDDSALYLCASSLRRPSTDTQYFGPGTRLTVL.

This clonotype has only a few counts. This chain uses TRBV5-1 with TRBJ1-1; TRBD1 might be the D (5 bases). The CDR3 extends over 13 amino acids. Germline lookup yields CDR1 SGHRS and CDR2 YFSETQ. Trimming shortened V by 1 base and J by 6 bases, and 10 bases separated the two germline ends. This CDR3 is CASSLWRGAEAFF. CDR3 nucleotide sequence: TGCGCCAGCAGCTTGTGGCGGGGGGCTGAAGCTTTCTTT.

The sample holds a few counts of this clonotype. This rearrangement joins TRBV25-1 to TRBJ2-5; weak D call: TRBD2 (5 bases). This CDR3 is built from 15 residues. Germline CDR1 and CDR2: MGHDK and SYGVNS. Trimming removed 7 bases from V and 1 base from J, with 16 bases in between. CDR3 in amino acids: CASKTLEGIQETQYF. The CDR3 DNA is TGTGCCAGCAAGACCCTAGAGGGCATCCAAGAGACCCAGTACTTC.

In this sample, this clonotype turned up a few times. The CDR3, as DNA: TGCGCCAGCAGCTTGGCCAGCATCTCCTACGAGCAGTACTTC. Amino acids: CASSLASISYEQYF. The V call is TRBV5-1, the J call TRBJ2-7; D uncertain. Per germline, CDR1 SGHRS and CDR2 YFSETQ. This CDR3 has 14 amino acids. The ends were cut back, 0 bases at V and 0 bases at J, with 7 bases in the middle. The full variable domain, rest sourced from reference TRBV5-1 and TRBJ2-7, is KAGVTQTPRYLIKTRGQQVTLSCSPISGHRSVSWYQQTPGQGLQFLFEYFSETQRNKGNFPGRFSGRQFSNSRSEMNVSTLELGDSALYLCASSLASISYEQYFGPGTRLTVT.

The V call is TRBV20-1, the J call TRBJ2-7; 7 bases agree with TRBD2. This CDR3 region has 13 residues. The J segment lost 5 bases and the V segment lost 3 bases, leaving 7 bases of the junction unmatched. CDR1 and CDR2 (germline): DFQATT, SNEGSKA (reference sequence). DNA of the CDR3: TGCAGTGCTAGTAGCGGGTCCCCCCACGAGCAGTACTTC. Protein product: CSASSGSPHEQYF.

The V call is TRBV5-1, the J call TRBJ1-6, with 7 bases matching TRBD1. Germline V gene data show CDR1 as SGHRS and CDR2 as YFSETQ. V gave up 7 bases and J gave up 7 bases; unmatched junction bases: 8. The CDR3 has 14 residues. CDR3 region: CASRQGVVNSPLHF. CDR3 nucleotide sequence: TGCGCCAGCCGCCAGGGGGTCGTGAATTCACCCCTCCACTTT.

V is TRBV15 and J is TRBJ2-5; no clear D. V lost 6 bases to trimming and J lost 1 base, with 15 bases between them. The V gene's germline CDR1 is LNHNV and CDR2 YYDKDF (reference sequence). The CDR3 contains 15 residues. The CDR3, as DNA: TGTGCCACCAGAACACCTTTAGGACCCCAAGAGACCCAGTACTTC. Encoded protein: CATRTPLGPQETQYF.

The gene calls are TRBV12-3 or TRBV12-4 and TRBJ1-2; D call uncertain. The CDR3 has 12 amino acids. Trimming pared 3 bases from V and 5 bases from J, leaving 7 bases between. The CDR3 DNA reads TGTGCCAGCAGTTTCGGGAGGTATGGCTACACCTTC. This codes for CASSFGRYGYTF.

In this sample, this clonotype turned up many times. This chain's CDR3 is CAISEKSRREDTQYF. DNA of the CDR3: TGTGCCATCAGTGAAAAGTCTAGGCGGGAGGATACGCAGTATTTT. This chain uses TRBV10-3 with TRBJ2-3; 7 bases line up with TRBD2. This CDR3 is built from 15 residues. The V gene's germline CDR1 is ENHRY and CDR2 SYGVKD. V was clipped by 3 bases and J by 6 bases; unmatched bases: 9.

The DNA for the CDR3 is TGTGCCAGCTCACCACCGACTGGTCAAGAGACCCAGTACTTC. This codes for CASSPPTGQETQYF. The V call is TRBV18, the J call TRBJ2-5; D remains ambiguous. Germline-derived CDR1 and CDR2 are KGHSH and LQKENI. This CDR3 contains 14 residues. The ends were cut back, 0 bases at V and 2 bases at J, with 7 bases in the middle.

The sample holds many counts of this clonotype. This chain's CDR3 is CSARGPADTQYF. The DNA of the CDR3 is TGCAGTGCTAGAGGCCCGGCAGATACGCAGTATTTT. V usage is TRBV20-1 and J usage is TRBJ2-3; no clear D gene. Germline CDR1 and CDR2: DFQATT and SNEGSKA (reference sequence). The ends were cut back, 1 base at V and 4 bases at J, with 6 bases in the middle. This CDR3 comprises 12 residues.

The chain employs TRBV7-2 and TRBJ1-2; D is perhaps TRBD1 (6 bases). Germline CDR1 and CDR2: SGHTA and FQGNSA. The V end lost 0 bases, the J end lost 12 bases, and 11 bases lay between the germline ends. This CDR3 is 12 amino acids long. The CDR3 loop reads CASSLAQQGHTF. The CDR3 DNA is TGTGCCAGCAGCTTAGCGCAACAGGGCCACACCTTC. Variable domain in full (rest from reference TRBV7-2 and TRBJ1-2): GAGVSQSPSNKVTEKGKDVELRCDPISGHTALYWYRQSLGQGLEFLIYFQGNSAPDKSGLPSDRFSAERTGGSVSTLTIQRTQQEDSAVYLCASSLAQQGHTFGSGTRLTVV.

This clonotype was counted only a few times. V usage is TRBV28 and J usage is TRBJ2-7; maybe TRBD1 (6 bases). The CDR3 covers 12 residues. V was cut by 10 bases and J by 2 bases, with 12 bases left in between. Germline V lookup: CDR1 MDHEN, CDR2 SYDVKM. The CDR3 DNA reads as TGTGCCACCCTGGACAGCACCTACGAGCAGTACTTC. Protein product: CATLDSTYEQYF.

This clonotype was counted a few times. The chain carries TRBV25-1 and TRBJ2-3; D is unresolved. The CDR3 totals 13 residues. The germline V and J ends were trimmed by 5 bases and 0 bases, with 6 bases remaining between them. CDR1 and CDR2 (germline): MGHDK, SYGVNS. The CDR3 sequence: CASSRASTDTQYF. The DNA of the CDR3 is TGTGCCAGCAGTAGGGCTAGCACAGATACGCAGTATTTT.